The next 14 T cell receptor beta chains were all read from a single sample in a study of blood T cell repertoires in COVID-19. TCRdb keeps only in-frame clones here, not all; method: immunoSEQ multiplex PCR. The sample has hundreds of thousands of clones; roughly 90% are singletons. Material: peripheral blood. The source is a man between 60 and 75 years old who had recovered from COVID-19.

Judged by abundance, this clone is medium-sized. The rearrangement uses TRBV15 and TRBJ2-3; 7 nucleotides line up with TRBD1. The length of the CDR3 is 15 residues. Germline lookup yields CDR1 LNHNV and CDR2 YYDKDF (reference sequence). V was clipped by 3 bases and J by 4 bases; unmatched bases: 7. This chain's CDR3 is CATSRKTGAPDTQYF. The DNA for the CDR3 is TGTGCCACCAGCAGGAAAACAGGGGCCCCAGATACGCAGTATTTT.

The gene calls are TRBV7-9 and TRBJ1-3; D possibly corresponds to TRBD1 (6 bases). Germline CDR1 and CDR2: SEHNR and FQNEAQ (reference sequence). CDR3 length: 14 residues. V lost 8 bases and J lost 2, with 13 bases in between. The CDR3 is CASGGDLAGNTIYF. Written as DNA, the CDR3 is TGTGCCAGCGGGGGCGATTTAGCTGGAAACACCATATATTTT.

The chain is built from TRBV7-9 and TRBJ1-5; D is perhaps TRBD1 (6 bases). V lost 1 base to trimming and J lost 5 bases, with 6 bases between them. This CDR3 comprises 13 residues. The germline CDR1 and CDR2 sequences are SEHNR and FQNEAQ (reference sequence). In nucleotides, the CDR3 is TGTGCCAGCAGCTTAGGGACAGATCAGCCCCAGCATTTT. As protein: CASSLGTDQPQHF.

The rearrangement joins TRBV18 to TRBJ1-5; D not resolved. CDR1 is KGHSH, CDR2 LQKENI, per germline. The CDR3 covers 13 residues. The V end was cut by 4 bases, the J end by 7 bases, with 11 bases between. CDR3 in DNA: TGTGCCAGCTCACTCGGAGAGATCCAGCCCCAGCATTTT. This sequence encodes CASSLGEIQPQHF.

The chain combines TRBV7-9 with TRBJ2-4; D possibly corresponds to TRBD2 (6 bases). This CDR3 has 15 amino acids. Germline V gene lookup returns CDR1 SEHNR and CDR2 FQNEAQ (reference sequence). Trimming stripped 1 base from V and 12 bases from J, with 19 bases between. CDR3: CASSLDIGGAGAQYF. As DNA, the CDR3 is TGTGCCAGCAGCTTAGATATTGGCGGGGCCGGGGCTCAGTACTTC.

The chain has TRBV3-1 (or the pseudogene TRBV3-2) and TRBJ2-1, with 9 bases fitting TRBD2. CDR3 size: 16 residues. J lost 6 bases, V lost 0 bases, and 6 bases had no gene match. Germline assignment: CDR1 LGHDT and CDR2 YNNKEL (reference sequence). As DNA, the CDR3 is TGTGCCAGCAGCCAAGACCCGCGGGGGGGCCGCAATGAGCAGTTCTTC. Residues: CASSQDPRGGRNEQFF.

This clone was recorded once. The gene calls are TRBV12-3 or TRBV12-4 and TRBJ2-1; D perhaps matches TRBD2 (5 bases). This CDR3 is 13 amino acids long. The ends were cut back, 6 bases at V and 5 bases at J, with 11 bases in the middle. In nucleotides, the CDR3 is TGTGCCAGCAGATCCGAGGGTGACAATGAGCAGTTCTTC. As protein: CASRSEGDNEQFF.

This chain joins TRBV4-2 and TRBJ1-5; TRBD1 aligns across 7 bases. The CDR3 has 15 amino acids. With 1 base clipped from V and 1 base from J, the junction kept 1 base outside the gene matches. Germline CDR1 reads LGHNA; CDR2 reads YNFKEQ. CDR3 protein: CASSQGGGSNQPQHF. The CDR3 DNA reads TGTGCCAGCAGCCAAGGAGGGGGCAGCAATCAGCCCCAGCATTTT.

This clone was recorded once. The chain combines TRBV15 with TRBJ1-1; the D is unclear. The CDR3 contains 11 residues. Trimming took off 5 bases at V and 8 bases at J, with 9 bases between the two ends. Germline CDR1 and CDR2: LNHNV and YYDKDF (reference sequence). Here the CDR3 reads CATSQWREAFF. The CDR3 bases are TGTGCCACCAGCCAGTGGCGGGAAGCTTTCTTT.

The chain is built from TRBV7-6 and TRBJ2-7; 9 positions agree with TRBD2. Germline CDR1 SGHVS, CDR2 FNYEAQ. Trimming removed 5 bases from V and 1 base from J; junction bases left unmatched: 3. The CDR3 is 14 residues long. The CDR3 spells CASSRSGGSYEQYF. The CDR3 DNA sequence: TGTGCCAGCAGCCGTAGCGGGGGTTCCTACGAGCAGTACTTC. Filled out from reference TRBV7-6 and TRBJ2-7, the complete variable domain reads GAGVSQSPRYKVTKRGQDVALRCDPISGHVSLYWYRQALGQGPEFLTYFNYEAQQDKSGLPNDRFSAERPEGSISTLTIQRTEQRDSAMYRCASSRSGGSYEQYFGPGTRLTVT.

The chain uses TRBV18 and TRBJ2-7, with 11 bases aligning to TRBD1. V lost 2 bases, J lost 4 bases, and 10 bases stayed unmatched. The CDR3 has 17 amino acids. Germline assignment: CDR1 KGHSH and CDR2 LQKENI. In DNA form, the CDR3 reads TGTGCCAGCTCACCAGTGTTAGCGGGACAGGGGGAGTACGAGCAGTACTTC. As protein: CASSPVLAGQGEYEQYF.

This clone was detected a few times. The chain couples TRBV15 to TRBJ2-7; unclear D gene. This CDR3 is 15 amino acids long. The ends were cut back, 1 base at V and 0 bases at J, with 10 bases in the middle. CDR1 LNHNV and CDR2 YYDKDF come from the germline V gene (reference sequence). The CDR3, as DNA: TGTGCCACCAGCAGAGGTTACATTTCCTCCTACGAGCAGTACTTC. It codes for CATSRGYISSYEQYF.

This clone appeared a few times. The V call is TRBV6-5, the J call TRBJ1-3, with D perhaps TRBD1 (5 bases). Trimming took off 0 bases at V and 0 bases at J, with 9 bases between the two ends. Germline V gene sequence: CDR1 MNHEY, CDR2 SVGAGI. The CDR3 has 16 residues. The CDR3 here is CASSYSGVSSGNTIYF. In nucleotides, the CDR3 is TGTGCCAGCAGTTACTCAGGGGTCTCCTCTGGAAACACCATATATTTT.

The chain links TRBV6-6 to TRBJ1-1; 7 positions agree with TRBD1. CDR3 size: 18 residues. V gave up 6 bases and J gave up 2 bases; unmatched junction bases: 18. Germline CDR1 is MNHNY and CDR2 is SVGAGI (reference sequence). The CDR3 reads CASSRLTADRSPNTEAFF. CDR3 bases: TGTGCCAGCAGCCGACTGACAGCGGACAGGTCCCCTAACACTGAAGCTTTCTTT.